Reported below is one T cell receptor (beta chain). Its antigen is still unknown. The sample originates from a study of cytomegalovirus exposure and HLA in healthy donors. Study-level findings and limits: The majority of TCR sequences were rare, yet some public TCRs appeared in many donors.

V was trimmed by 7 bases and J by 0 bases, leaving 9 bases between them. Germline CDR1 is MNHEY and CDR2 is SVGAGI. There are 13 residues in the CDR3. Primers for the PCR totalled 60 Vbeta and 13 Jbeta. TCRdb's table, derived via immunoSEQ multiplex PCR, lists solely in-frame clones and lacks some. The profile shows approximately 140,000 clones, around four fifths of them singletons. Sequenced sample: PBMCs. V and J are TRBV6-5 and TRBJ2-5, with a tentative D call TRBD2 (5 bases). The source of this sequence is a woman aged 40-49 years in good health and CMV-seronegative. CDR3 residues: CASIRGNQETQYF. The CDR3 region has the DNA TGTGCCAGCATCCGGGGAAACCAAGAGACCCAGTACTTC.